What follows are 8 T cell receptor beta chains derived from one specimen sequenced in a study of blood T cell repertoires in COVID-19. TCRdb keeps only in-frame clones here, not all; method: immunoSEQ multiplex PCR. The sample has roughly 350,000 clones, 88% seen once. The specimen was peripheral blood. These receptors all stem from a woman aged 50 to 65 with active or convalescent COVID-19.

J is TRBJ2-7 and V is TRBV7-3, with 9 bases lining up with TRBD1. J lost 5 bases, V lost 5 bases, and 7 bases had no gene match. Germline V gives CDR1 SGHTA, CDR2 FQGTGA. The CDR3 has 14 residues. The CDR3 coding sequence is TGTGCCAGCAGCCTTACAGGGGGCTACAACGAGCAGTACTTC. This codes for CASSLTGGYNEQYF.

The chain is built from TRBV20-1 and TRBJ2-1; maybe TRBD2 (5 bases). Per germline, CDR1 DFQATT and CDR2 SNEGSKA (reference sequence). The V gene lost 1 base and the J gene lost 10 bases, with 5 bases spanning the gap. CDR3 length equals 10 residues. CDR3: CSARAGEQFF. The CDR3 coding sequence is TGCAGTGCTAGAGCGGGGGAGCAGTTCTTC.

The rearrangement links TRBV27 to TRBJ1-2, with D possibly being TRBD1 (6 bases). The length of the CDR3 is 15 residues. The germline CDR1 and CDR2 sequences are MNHEY and SMNVEV (reference sequence). Deletions cut 1 base from V and 2 bases from J, with 11 bases between. DNA for the CDR3: TGTGCCAGCAGTTTATTGTCAGGGGAGAACTATGGCTACACCTTC. Its translation: CASSLLSGENYGYTF.

The chain joins TRBV5-4 to TRBJ1-2; 7 bases align to TRBD1. The V and J ends lost 4 bases and 1 base, in that order; junction bases with no gene match: 7. This CDR3 has 15 amino acids. Germline V gives CDR1 SGHNT, CDR2 YYREEE (reference sequence). CDR3 nucleotide sequence: TGTGCCAGCAGCCCCACCAGGGGGTTTAACTATGGCTACACCTTC. It encodes CASSPTRGFNYGYTF.

The V call is TRBV30, the J call TRBJ2-1; 15 positions agree with TRBD2. The CDR3 is 15 amino acids. Germline CDR1 reads GTSNPN; CDR2 reads SVGIG (reference sequence). V lost 0 bases and J lost 7; bases outside the gene matches: 1. CDR3 sequence: CAWSVGTSGRNEQFF. In DNA, the CDR3 is TGTGCCTGGAGTGTAGGGACTAGCGGGAGGAATGAGCAGTTCTTC.

The chain has TRBV28 and TRBJ2-7, with D possibly TRBD1 on 6 matching bases. Germline V lookup: CDR1 MDHEN, CDR2 SYDVKM. There are 17 residues in the CDR3. V lost 7 bases and J 1 base, leaving 23 bases between the germline ends. The CDR3 is CASTQLPGARASYEQYF. Written as DNA, the CDR3 is TGTGCCAGCACTCAACTTCCAGGGGCTAGGGCGTCCTACGAGCAGTACTTC. The full variable domain, rest sourced from reference TRBV28 and TRBJ2-7, is DVKVTQSSRYLVKRTGEKVFLECVQDMDHENMFWYRQDPGLGLRLIYFSYDVKMKEKGDIPEGYSVSREKKERFSLILESASTNQTSMYLCASTQLPGARASYEQYFGPGTRLTVT.

The chain has TRBV6-2 or TRBV6-3 and TRBJ2-1, with TRBD1 as a possible D gene (6 bases). Trimming stripped 3 bases from V and 4 bases from J, with 13 bases between. The length of the CDR3 is 15 residues. In germline, CDR1 is MNHEY, CDR2 SVGEGT. The CDR3 DNA is TGTGCCAGCAGTTATGGGGGACACCGTTACAATGAGCAGTTCTTC. It is translated as CASSYGGHRYNEQFF.

The chain has TRBV7-2 and TRBJ1-2, with D unresolved. Looked up from germline, CDR1 is SGHTA and CDR2 is FQGNSA. The V and J ends lost 3 bases and 0 bases respectively, with 2 bases between them. The length of the CDR3 is 12 residues. DNA for the CDR3: TGTGCCAGCAGCTTTACTAACTATGGCTACACCTTC. Translated: CASSFTNYGYTF.